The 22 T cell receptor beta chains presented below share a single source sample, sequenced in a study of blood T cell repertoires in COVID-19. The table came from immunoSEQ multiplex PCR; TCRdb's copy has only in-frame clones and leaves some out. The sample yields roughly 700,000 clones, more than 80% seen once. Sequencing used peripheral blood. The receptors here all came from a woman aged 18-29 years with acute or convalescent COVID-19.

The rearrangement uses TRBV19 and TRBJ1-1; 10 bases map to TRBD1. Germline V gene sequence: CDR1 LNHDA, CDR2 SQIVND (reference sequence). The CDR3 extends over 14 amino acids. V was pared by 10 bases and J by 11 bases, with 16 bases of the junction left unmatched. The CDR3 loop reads CATSRDRGLMEAFF. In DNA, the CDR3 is TGTGCCACCTCCCGGGACAGGGGATTGATGGAGGCTTTCTTT. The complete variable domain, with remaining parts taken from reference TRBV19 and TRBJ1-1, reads DGGITQSPKYLFRKEGQNVTLSCEQNLNHDAMYWYRQDPGQGLRLIYYSQIVNDFQKGDIAEGYSVSREKKESFPLTVTSAQKNPTAFYLCATSRDRGLMEAFFGQGTRLTVV.

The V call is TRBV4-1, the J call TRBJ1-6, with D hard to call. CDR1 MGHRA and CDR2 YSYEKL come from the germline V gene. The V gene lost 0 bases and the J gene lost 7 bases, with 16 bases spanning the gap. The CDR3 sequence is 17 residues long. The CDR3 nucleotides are TGCGCCAGCAGCCAAGATCCGGCAGGACGCGGGAATTCACCCCTCCACTTT. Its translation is CASSQDPAGRGNSPLHF.

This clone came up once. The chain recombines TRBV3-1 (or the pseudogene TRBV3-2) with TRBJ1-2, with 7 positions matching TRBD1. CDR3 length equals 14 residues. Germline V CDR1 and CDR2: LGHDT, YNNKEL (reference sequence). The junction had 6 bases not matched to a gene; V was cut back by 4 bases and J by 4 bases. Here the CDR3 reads CASSLGGAGYGYTF. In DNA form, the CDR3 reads TGTGCCAGCAGCCTAGGGGGCGCGGGCTATGGCTACACCTTC.

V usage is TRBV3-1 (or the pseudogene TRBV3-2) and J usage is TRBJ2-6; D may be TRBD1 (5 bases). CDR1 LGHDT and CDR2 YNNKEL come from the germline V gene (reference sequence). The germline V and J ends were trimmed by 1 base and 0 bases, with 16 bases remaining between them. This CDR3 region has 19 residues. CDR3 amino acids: CASSQGLGVVYSGANVLTF. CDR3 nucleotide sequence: TGTGCCAGCAGCCAAGGGTTAGGGGTTGTGTACTCTGGGGCCAACGTCCTGACTTTC.

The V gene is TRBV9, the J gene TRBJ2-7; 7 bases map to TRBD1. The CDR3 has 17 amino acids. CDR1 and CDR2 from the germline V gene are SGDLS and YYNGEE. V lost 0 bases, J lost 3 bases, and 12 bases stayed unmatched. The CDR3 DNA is TGTGCCAGCAGCGTAGGGGGCTTGAGGGACAGTTTCTACGAGCAGTACTTC. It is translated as CASSVGGLRDSFYEQYF.

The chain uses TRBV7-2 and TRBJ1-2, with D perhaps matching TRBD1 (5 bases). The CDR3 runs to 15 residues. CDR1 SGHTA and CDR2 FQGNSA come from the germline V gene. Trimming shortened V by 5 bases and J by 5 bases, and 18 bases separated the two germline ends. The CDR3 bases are TGTGCCAGCAGCCCGCTCAGGGTGGTAGGATATGGCTACACCTTC. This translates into CASSPLRVVGYGYTF.

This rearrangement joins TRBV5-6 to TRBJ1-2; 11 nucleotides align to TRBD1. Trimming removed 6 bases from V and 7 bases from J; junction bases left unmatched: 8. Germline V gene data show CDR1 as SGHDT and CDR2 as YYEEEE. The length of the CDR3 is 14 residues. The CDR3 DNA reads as TGTGCCAGCACCTGGACAGGGGGCGGGGGTGGCTACACCTTC. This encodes CASTWTGGGGGYTF.

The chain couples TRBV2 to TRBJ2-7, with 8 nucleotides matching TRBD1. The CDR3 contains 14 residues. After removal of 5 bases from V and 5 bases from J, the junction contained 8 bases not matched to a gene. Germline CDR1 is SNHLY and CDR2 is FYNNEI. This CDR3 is CASSYPGGSDEQYF. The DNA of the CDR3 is TGTGCCAGCAGTTATCCAGGGGGCTCAGACGAGCAGTACTTC. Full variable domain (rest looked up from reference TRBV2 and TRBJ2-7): EPEVTQTPSHQVTQMGQEVILRCVPISNHLYFYWYRQILGQKVEFLVSFYNNEISEKSEIFDDQFSVERPDGSNFTLKIRSTKLEDSAMYFCASSYPGGSDEQYFGPGTRLTVT.

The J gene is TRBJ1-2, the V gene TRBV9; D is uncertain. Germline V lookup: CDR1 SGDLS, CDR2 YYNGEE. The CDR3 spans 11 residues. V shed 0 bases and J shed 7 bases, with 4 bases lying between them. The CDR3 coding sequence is TGTGCCAGCAGCGTAGACGGTGGCTACACCTTC. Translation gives CASSVDGGYTF.

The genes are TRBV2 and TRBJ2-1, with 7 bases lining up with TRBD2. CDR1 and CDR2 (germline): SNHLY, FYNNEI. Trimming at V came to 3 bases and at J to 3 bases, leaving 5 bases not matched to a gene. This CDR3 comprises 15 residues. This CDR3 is CASSESGGYYNEQFF. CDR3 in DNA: TGTGCCAGCAGTGAGTCGGGGGGTTACTACAATGAGCAGTTCTTC.

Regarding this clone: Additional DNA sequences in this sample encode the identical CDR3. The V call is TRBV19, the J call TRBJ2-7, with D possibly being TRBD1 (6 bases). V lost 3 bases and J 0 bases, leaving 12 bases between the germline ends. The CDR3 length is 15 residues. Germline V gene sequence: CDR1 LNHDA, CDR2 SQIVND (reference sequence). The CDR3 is CASSIGTGLSYEQYF. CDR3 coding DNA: TGTGCCAGTAGTATTGGAACAGGGCTCTCCTACGAGCAGTACTTC.

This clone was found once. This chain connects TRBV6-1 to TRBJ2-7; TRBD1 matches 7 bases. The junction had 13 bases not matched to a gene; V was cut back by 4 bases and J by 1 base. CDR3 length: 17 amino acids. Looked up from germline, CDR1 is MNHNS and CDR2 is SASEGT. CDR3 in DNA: TGTGCCAGCAGTGGACGTACTGACAGGGTTGCTTCCTACGAGCAGTACTTC. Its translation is CASSGRTDRVASYEQYF.

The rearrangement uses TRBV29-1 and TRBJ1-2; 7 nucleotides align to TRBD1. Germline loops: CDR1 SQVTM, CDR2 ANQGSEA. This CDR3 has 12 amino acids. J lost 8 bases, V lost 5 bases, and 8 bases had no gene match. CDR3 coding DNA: TGCAGCGTTTCCCAGGGGGATGGCGGCTACACCTTC. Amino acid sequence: CSVSQGDGGYTF.

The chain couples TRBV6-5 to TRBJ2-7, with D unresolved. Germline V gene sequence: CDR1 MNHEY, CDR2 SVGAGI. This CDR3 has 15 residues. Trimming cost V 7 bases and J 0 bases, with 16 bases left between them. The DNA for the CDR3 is TGTGCCAGCATAAATGGTGCAGCAGGCTCCTACGAGCAGTACTTC. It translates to CASINGAAGSYEQYF.

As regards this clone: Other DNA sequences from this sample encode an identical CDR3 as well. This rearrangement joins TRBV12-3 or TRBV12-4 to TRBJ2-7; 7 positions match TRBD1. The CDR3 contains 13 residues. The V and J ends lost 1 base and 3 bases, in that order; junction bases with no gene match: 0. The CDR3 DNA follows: TGTGCCAGCAGTTTAGGGGACAGCTACGAGCAGTACTTC. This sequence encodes CASSLGDSYEQYF.

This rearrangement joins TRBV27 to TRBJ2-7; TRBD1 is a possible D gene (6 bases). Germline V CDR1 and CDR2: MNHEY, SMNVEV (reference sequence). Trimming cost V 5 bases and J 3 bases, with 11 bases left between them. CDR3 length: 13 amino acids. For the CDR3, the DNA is TGTGCCAGCAGTAAACAGGGCATCTACGAGCAGTACTTC. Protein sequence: CASSKQGIYEQYF.

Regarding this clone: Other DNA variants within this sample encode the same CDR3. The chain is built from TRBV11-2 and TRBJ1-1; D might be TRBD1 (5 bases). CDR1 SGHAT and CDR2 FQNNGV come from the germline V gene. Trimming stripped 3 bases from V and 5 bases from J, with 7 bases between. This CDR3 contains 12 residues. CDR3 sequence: CASSFGGTEAFF. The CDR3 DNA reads TGTGCCAGCAGCTTCGGGGGAACTGAAGCTTTCTTT.

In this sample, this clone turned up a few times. The CDR3 nucleotides are TGCAGTGGACAGGGGGAAGATGAGCAGTTCTTC. Encoded protein: CSGQGEDEQFF. The J gene is TRBJ2-1, the V gene TRBV20-1; 9 positions match TRBD1. The CDR3 sequence is 11 residues long. V lost 7 bases and J lost 8; bases outside the gene matches: 3. Germline V gene data show CDR1 as DFQATT and CDR2 as SNEGSKA (reference sequence).

CDR3 DNA: TGTGCCAGCAGCTTAGAGGGAGGGTACGAGCAGTACTTC. It codes for CASSLEGGYEQYF. The chain joins TRBV11-2 to TRBJ2-7, with TRBD2 matching over 7 bases. The CDR3 length is 13 residues. The trim removed 0 bases at V and 4 bases at J, leaving 0 bases unmatched. Looked up from germline, CDR1 is SGHAT and CDR2 is FQNNGV. The whole variable domain, filled in from reference TRBV11-2 and TRBJ2-7, reads EAGVAQSPRYKIIEKRQSVAFWCNPISGHATLYWYQQILGQGPKLLIQFQNNGVVDDSQLPKDRFSAERLKGVDSTLKIQPAKLEDSAVYLCASSLEGGYEQYFGPGTRLTVT.

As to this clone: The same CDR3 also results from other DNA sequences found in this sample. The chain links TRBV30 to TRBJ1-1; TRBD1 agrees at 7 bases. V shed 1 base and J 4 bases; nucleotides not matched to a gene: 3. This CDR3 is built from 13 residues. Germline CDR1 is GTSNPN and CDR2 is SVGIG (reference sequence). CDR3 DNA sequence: TGTGCCTGGAGTGGACAGGGTGGCACTGAAGCTTTCTTT. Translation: CAWSGQGGTEAFF.

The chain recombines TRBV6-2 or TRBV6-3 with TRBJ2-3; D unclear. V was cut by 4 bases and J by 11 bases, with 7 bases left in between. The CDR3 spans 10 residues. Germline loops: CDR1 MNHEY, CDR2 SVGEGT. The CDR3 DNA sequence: TGTGCCAGCAGTTTCACTCGGCAGTATTTT. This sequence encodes CASSFTRQYF.

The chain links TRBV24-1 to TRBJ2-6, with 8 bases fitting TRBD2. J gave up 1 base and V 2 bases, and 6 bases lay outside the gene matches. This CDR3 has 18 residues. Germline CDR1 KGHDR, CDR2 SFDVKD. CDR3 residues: CATSDSGGGPSGANVLTF. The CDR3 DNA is TGTGCCACCAGTGATTCCGGGGGGGGGCCATCTGGGGCCAACGTCCTGACTTTC.